This T cell receptor (beta chain) was profiled in a study of blood T cells in healthy people across ages (dated by TCRdb to between 2014 and 2016). Regarding the study in general: In model experiments, roughly one uniquely barcoded TCR beta cDNA molecule per two T cells was captured by template switching. Using the same blood draw, the study looked at two additional independent replicas of 1 million unique cDNA reads for two donors, one aged 18 to 30 and the other aged 80 or older. Using deep sequencing normalized with unique cDNA molecular identifiers, the study measured how TCR beta repertoire diversity changes with age. The donors were split into four age groups: young (average roughly 15 years), middle-aged (roughly 39), aged (more than 55) and long-lived (under 90). The paper as a whole reports these results and caveats: Because profiling used bulk unsorted PBMCs, naive and antigen-experienced compartments could not be compared conclusively. There was a strong correlation between observed TCR beta diversity and the percentage of naive T cells measured by flow cytometry. Because donor CMV infection status was unknown, age-related changes in expanded clonotypes were potentially confounded. Observed TCR beta diversity per million T cells fell roughly linearly with age, and a significant reduction was already apparent by age about 38. Estimates of total diversity based on one million sequenced T cells were considered lower bounds and underestimates. Compared with the aged group, the long-lived group had more naive CD4+ T cells, fewer expanded clones and increased TCR diversity, a pattern suggesting age selection.

Points on this clonotype: It has no known antigen specificity. Per-base qualities were not stored, and no clone one base away is much larger.

Reading from cysteine to phenylalanine, the CDR3 counts 16 amino acids. Of the read, only the CDR3 DNA is kept; its 48 bases are in frame from base 1. Cut back by 4 bases and 1 base, the V and J ends lie 14 bases apart. The germline V gene encodes CDR1 LNHNV and CDR2 YYDKDF (reference sequence). Libraries were constructed by 5' RACE. The instrument given in TCRdb is Illumina HiSeq 2500. The second PCR ran for about 6 to 12 cycles and used a J-beta primer mix along with a sample-barcoded 5' primer. Each TCR beta cDNA molecule received a unique molecular identifier from a template-switch 5' adaptor carrying 12 random nucleotides. Each sample yielded at least 3 million CDR3-containing paired-end reads. The Mint cDNA synthesis kit, primed by a TRBC-specific oligonucleotide, was used to synthesize first-strand cDNA from all RNA. Following uracil-DNA glycosylase treatment, all cDNA underwent a first 18-cycle PCR with the universal primers M1SS and BC2_uni_R. As for the original processing: For normalization, 1 million high-quality reads were randomly selected from each sample, with every read carrying a distinct molecular identifier. Instead of being binned into consensus sequences, reads with shared molecular identifiers were discarded. CDR3 identification, clonotype clustering and error correction used MiTCR with a Q25 quality threshold and the strictest error-elimination algorithm. A nonparametric unseen species model with Euler transformation was used to estimate a lower bound on total TCR beta diversity. Starting from the raw public reads, TCRdb applied fastp trimming at Q25, assembled clones with MiXCR and retained in-frame beta chains. Rows are unified per CDR3 protein, each entry keeping the most common DNA and genes. Here the V and J calls rest on TCRdb's processing, not on the authors' analysis. The sample data list almost 550,000 distinct CDR3 sequences, and approximately 25% of these were observed just once. Less than 9% of the sample is in the top ten clones.

The donors were under 40 Caucasian individuals from Russia, aged roughly 6 to 100 years, who were systemically healthy. Roughly 9.5 milliliters of peripheral blood were drawn from each donor into EDTA-treated Vacutainer tubes. PBMCs were isolated by Ficoll-Paque density-gradient centrifugation, with at least 7 million obtained per sample. Total RNA was extracted from PBMCs with Trizol reagent, with at least 5.5 micrograms obtained per sample. For every donor, an aliquot of PBMCs went through flow cytometry to measure the percentages of naive CD45RAhigh/CD27high T cells. This sample was shared with a second study, whose subject was T cells of mothers and their children. In that second paper, the authors write: Nine systemically healthy Caucasian individuals served as donors, namely three mothers together with their six children. cDNA synthesis consumed the entire amount of extracted RNA, loaded at around 1.5 ug RNA in each 15 ul reaction. In the second PCR, the M1S primer introduced both the sample barcodes and 2-4 random nucleotides. Each mother yielded over 8.5 million TCR beta CDR3 reads and each child roughly 2.9 million reads. In both related and unrelated pairs, thymic selection shapes the output of TCR recombination in a similar way, with inherited differences having only a minor effect. Normalized repertoire overlap in related mother-child pairs was always slightly higher than in unrelated mother-child pairs, but the difference was never significant. No persistent microchimeric T cell clones were found, with a detection sensitivity of around 100 clones per million clonotypes. The study used deep NGS to compare TCR beta repertoires of mothers and children, seeking features distinguishing related mother-child pairs from unrelated individuals. On average, the children were about 10 +/- 4 years old, while the mothers were about 40 +/- 4 years old. After adapters were ligated using NEBNext reagents, the libraries underwent 100+100 nt paired-end sequencing on an Illumina HiSeq 2000. To prevent cross-contamination, the mother and child libraries were prepared a month apart and were sequenced in separate runs. For each donor, between about 450,000 and 2,300,000 distinct TCR beta clonotypes were identified. Naive TCR beta clonotypes were estimated from low-frequency clonotypes matched to each donor's FACS-determined naive share, without sorting.

The receptor was isolated from a boy younger than 18 in good health. This receptor chain uses TRBV15 and TRBJ1-5, and TRBD1 may be the D gene, going by 5 matching bases. Sequenced sample: blood. The CDR3 protein sequence reads: CATSKKWDRSNQPQHF. At the DNA level, the sequence is TGTGCCACCAGCAAGAAGTGGGACCGAAGCAATCAGCCCCAGCATTTT.